Below, 10 T cell receptor beta chains from the same sample are listed, as sequenced in a study of blood T cells in healthy people across ages. Alongside a J-beta primer mix, a sample-barcoded 5' primer served in a second PCR lasting roughly 7 to 11 cycles. TCRdb re-called the 5' RACE reads through MiXCR, storing one row per CDR3 protein. This sample has 1.5 million or so distinct CDR3 sequences; around 39% occur once, and the top ten carry approximately 7.9%. What was sequenced was blood. The receptors derive from a woman under 30 in good health.

This chain links TRBV6-5 with TRBJ1-1, with D perhaps matching TRBD1 (5 bases). The V end lost 6 bases, the J end lost 4 bases, and 15 bases lay between the germline ends. The CDR3 is 14 residues long. Germline lookup yields CDR1 MNHEY and CDR2 SVGAGI. As DNA, the CDR3 is TGTGCCAGCAGGGGGACGGTGGGGGGCACTGAAGCTTTCTTT. It codes for CASRGTVGGTEAFF.

The chain is built from TRBV5-1 and TRBJ1-1; 9 bases map to TRBD1. The germline CDR1 and CDR2 sequences are SGHRS and YFSETQ. The length of the CDR3 is 13 residues. The V gene end was trimmed by 2 bases and the J gene end by 8 bases; junction bases not matched to a gene: 4. CDR3 protein: CASSFPGTGEAFF. The CDR3 coding sequence is TGCGCCAGCAGCTTCCCCGGGACAGGGGAAGCTTTCTTT.

The table lists this clonotype with a count of one. This rearrangement joins TRBV29-1 to TRBJ2-7; TRBD1 or TRBD2 may be the D gene (5 bases each). V lost 5 bases and J lost 1, with 6 bases in between. CDR3 size: 11 residues. Per the germline V gene, CDR1 is SQVTM and CDR2 is ANQGSEA. The CDR3 bases are TGCAGCGTTTGGGGGTCCTACGAGCAGTACTTC. Amino acids: CSVWGSYEQYF.

Here the CDR3 DNA reads TGCAGTGCTACCAAATCCGGGACTAGCATCTCGTTAGGCACCGGGGAGCTGTTTTTT. This translates into CSATKSGTSISLGTGELFF. The chain couples TRBV20-1 to TRBJ2-2; 9 nucleotides agree with TRBD2. This CDR3 region has 19 residues. CDR1 is DFQATT and CDR2 is SNEGSKA in the germline V gene (reference sequence). The V and J ends lost 4 bases and 4 bases, in that order; junction bases with no gene match: 19.

The chain carries TRBV20-1 and TRBJ2-5, with D perhaps matching TRBD1 or TRBD2 (5 bases each). The CDR3 covers 12 residues. V shed 4 bases and J shed 1 base, with 7 bases lying between them. Germline loops: CDR1 DFQATT, CDR2 SNEGSKA (reference sequence). The CDR3 loop is CSAMRGQETQYF. In nucleotides, the CDR3 is TGCAGTGCTATGAGGGGCCAAGAGACCCAGTACTTC.

The chain couples TRBV9 to TRBJ1-5; possible D gene TRBD1, 6 bases. The germline CDR1 and CDR2 sequences are SGDLS and YYNGEE. V lost 4 bases to trimming and J lost 4 bases, with 15 bases between them. This CDR3 spans 15 amino acids. CDR3 protein: CASSPSGGQNQPQHF. In DNA, the CDR3 is TGTGCCAGCAGCCCCTCGGGGGGCCAGAATCAGCCCCAGCATTTT. Full variable domain (remainder filled in from reference TRBV9 and TRBJ1-5): DSGVTQTPKHLITATGQRVTLRCSPRSGDLSVYWYQQSLDQGLQFLIQYYNGEERAKGNILERFSAQQFPDLHSELNLSSLELGDSALYFCASSPSGGQNQPQHFGDGTRLSIL.

The J gene is TRBJ1-2, the V gene TRBV7-2, with 7 bases lining up with TRBD1. V lost 4 bases, J lost 6 bases, and 2 bases stayed unmatched. Germline V gene sequence: CDR1 SGHTA, CDR2 FQGNSA. This CDR3 contains 12 residues. CDR3 DNA: TGTGCCAGCAGCTCTAGGGGGCATGGCTACACCTTC. It translates to CASSSRGHGYTF.

The DNA for the CDR3 is TGTGCCAGCAGCTCGCAGATAGGCCACTATGGCTACACCTTC. Amino acids: CASSSQIGHYGYTF. V usage is TRBV14 and J usage is TRBJ1-2; D gene unclear. The ends were cut back, 5 bases at V and 3 bases at J, with 13 bases in the middle. Per germline, CDR1 SGHDN and CDR2 FVKESK. The CDR3 length is 14 residues.

This chain uses TRBV7-9 with TRBJ1-2; D might be TRBD1 (6 bases). Germline CDR1 and CDR2: SEHNR and FQNEAQ (reference sequence). Deletions cut 3 bases from V and 7 bases from J, with 15 bases between. There are 14 residues in the CDR3. The CDR3 coding sequence is TGTGCCAGCAGCTTTACAGGGTTGGAGGCTGGCTACACCTTC. Translating it yields CASSFTGLEAGYTF.

The gene calls are TRBV7-3 and TRBJ1-1; a weak D match, TRBD1 (5 bases). V was clipped by 0 bases and J by 4 bases, with 9 bases between them. This CDR3 region has 14 residues. Germline CDR1 and CDR2: SGHTA and FQGTGA. The CDR3 here is CASSLTQGTTEAFF. The CDR3 bases are TGTGCCAGCAGCTTAACTCAGGGAACCACTGAAGCTTTCTTT.